The present T cell receptor beta chain was sequenced within a study of cytomegalovirus exposure and HLA in healthy donors. General observations from the study: Cytomegalovirus-associated TCR beta chains were listed, numbering 150 to 200.

The CDR3 has 15 amino acids. With 2 bases clipped from V and 1 base from J, the junction kept 3 bases outside the gene matches. Germline V gives CDR1 MDHEN, CDR2 SYDVKM. PCR primers comprised 60 Vbeta and 13 Jbeta primers. TCRdb keeps only in-frame clones here, not all; method: immunoSEQ multiplex PCR. Here the sample spans approximately 100,000 clones, roughly 81% being singletons. Comments on this clone: The antigen is not known.

The gene calls are TRBV28 and TRBJ2-7; the match to TRBD1 covers 9 bases. This TCR came from a man aged 40-50 years in good health and CMV-seronegative. Sequencing input: PBMCs. As DNA, the CDR3 is TGTGCCAGCAGTTTAACCGGGACAGGGTCCTACGAGCAGTACTTC. Its protein is CASSLTGTGSYEQYF. The full variable domain, completed using reference TRBV28 and TRBJ2-7, is DVKVTQSSRYLVKRTGEKVFLECVQDMDHENMFWYRQDPGLGLRLIYFSYDVKMKEKGDIPEGYSVSREKKERFSLILESASTNQTSMYLCASSLTGTGSYEQYFGPGTRLTVT.